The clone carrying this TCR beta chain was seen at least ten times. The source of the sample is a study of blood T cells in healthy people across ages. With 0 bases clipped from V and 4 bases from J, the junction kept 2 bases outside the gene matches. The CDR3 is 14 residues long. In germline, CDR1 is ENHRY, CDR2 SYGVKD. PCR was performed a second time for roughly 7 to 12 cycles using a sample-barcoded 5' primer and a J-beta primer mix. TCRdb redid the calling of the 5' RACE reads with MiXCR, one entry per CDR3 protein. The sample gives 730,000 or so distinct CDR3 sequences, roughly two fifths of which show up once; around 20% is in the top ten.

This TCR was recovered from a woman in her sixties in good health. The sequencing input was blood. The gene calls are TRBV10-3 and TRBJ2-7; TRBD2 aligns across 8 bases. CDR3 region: CAISESAGGYEQYF. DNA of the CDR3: TGTGCCATCAGTGAGTCTGCGGGAGGTTACGAGCAGTACTTC.